This TCR beta chain emerged from a study of beta chain features in type 1 diabetes. As regards this clone: What it recognizes is unknown.

Expressed TCRB transcripts got sequenced, as all isolated RNA was reverse transcribed. Data came from immunoSEQ multiplex PCR; TCRdb stores just in-frame clones and leaves some out. The table has 310,000 or so clones, about 15% seen once. V shed 5 bases and J shed 9 bases, with 14 bases lying between them. Germline lookup yields CDR1 MDHEN and CDR2 SYDVKM. The CDR3 is made up of 13 amino acids. Study-wide results and caveats: For Type 1 diabetes patients, all four CD4+ subsets carried TCRB CDR3s that were moderately but significantly shorter. For patients, the naive, central memory and Treg TCRB repertoires appeared more alike than for healthy donors.

The sample comprised naive CD4+ T cells from blood. The chain uses TRBV28 and TRBJ2-1; D might be TRBD2 (5 bases). The clonotype was recovered from a man in his late teens or twenties with type 1 diabetes. This CDR3 reads CASSITLAIEQFF. The CDR3 coding sequence is TGTGCCAGCAGTATAACCCTAGCAATTGAGCAGTTCTTC.